This TCR beta chain was captured by sequencing in a study of pediatric ulcerative colitis. Study-wide points: Substantially fewer templates came from two patients' blood samples.

This was a survey-level run. The table came from immunoSEQ multiplex PCR; TCRdb's copy has only in-frame clones and leaves some out. The sample gives 60,000 or so clones, over 65% of which show up once; 4% to 6.5% is in the top ten. The length of the CDR3 is 14 residues. CDR1 is SGHTA and CDR2 is FQGNSA in the germline V gene. Blood was drawn at the time of colonoscopy. Comment on this clone: Its antigen is as yet unknown. Germline is not matched at one junction end, which may reflect a read error.

The sequencing input was blood. V usage is TRBV7-2 and J usage is TRBJ2-7, with D unclear. The TCR was taken from a boy aged 10-17 years with moderate ulcerative colitis. This chain's CDR3 is CDSSSHLGPYEQYF. The CDR3 nucleotides are TGTGACAGCAGCTCCCACCTAGGGCCCTACGAGCAGTACTTC.